This entry features one TCR beta chain sequence. TCRdb keeps only in-frame clones here, not all; method: immunoSEQ multiplex PCR. This sample yields about 250,000 clones, of which roughly 85% are seen a single time; 3.5% to 4% belongs to the top ten. The source of the sample is a study of blood T cell repertoires in COVID-19. V dropped 3 bases and J dropped 4; count of bases not matched to a gene: 9. The CDR3 length is 17 residues. Germline CDR1 is KGHDR and CDR2 is SFDVKD. Exposed participants encountered a COVID-19 case during the 2 weeks preceding study entry. The genes are TRBV24-1 and TRBJ2-3, with 10 bases fitting TRBD2. The sequence was collected from a woman aged 35 to 49 who had been exposed to COVID-19. Sequences were obtained from PBMCs or T cells enriched from blood (not recorded which). CDR3 residues: CATSDPASGGPSDTQYF. The CDR3 nucleotides are TGTGCCACCAGTGATCCCGCTAGCGGGGGACCGTCAGATACGCAGTATTTT.